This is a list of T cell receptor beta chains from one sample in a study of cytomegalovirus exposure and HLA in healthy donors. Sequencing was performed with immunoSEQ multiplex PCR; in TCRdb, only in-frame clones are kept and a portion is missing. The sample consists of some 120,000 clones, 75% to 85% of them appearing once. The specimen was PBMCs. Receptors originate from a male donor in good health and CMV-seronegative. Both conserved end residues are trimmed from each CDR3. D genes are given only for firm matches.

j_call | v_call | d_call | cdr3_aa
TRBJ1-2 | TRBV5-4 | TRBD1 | ASEPRGYGYT
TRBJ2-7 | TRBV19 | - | ASSVGQSYEQY
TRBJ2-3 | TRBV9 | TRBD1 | ASSTGTGGEDTQY
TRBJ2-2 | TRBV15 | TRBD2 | ATSRELAGLGGELF
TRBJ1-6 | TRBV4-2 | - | ASSQEGSSYNSPLH
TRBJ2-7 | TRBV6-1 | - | AGGVETGASYEQY
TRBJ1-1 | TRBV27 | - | VSSLSPPGQRTEAF
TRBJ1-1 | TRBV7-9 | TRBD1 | SSSQGGTEAF
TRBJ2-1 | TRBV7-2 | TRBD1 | ASSTHRDSLFYNEQF
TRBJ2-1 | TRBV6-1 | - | ASNLIDEQF
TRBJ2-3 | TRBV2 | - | ASTVVRKTDTQY
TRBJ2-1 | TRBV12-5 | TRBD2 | ASGLVRGTWTSGAYNEQF
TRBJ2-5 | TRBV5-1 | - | ASSLRFIALQETQY
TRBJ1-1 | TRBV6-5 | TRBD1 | ASSSRDRGPGEAF
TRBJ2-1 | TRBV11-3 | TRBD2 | ASSSTGLPYNEQF
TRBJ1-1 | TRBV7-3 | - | ASSLKPGRGTEAF
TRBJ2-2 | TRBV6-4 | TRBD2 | ASSKTSGGANTGELF
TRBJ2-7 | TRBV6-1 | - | ASSGVKGRVRSYEQY
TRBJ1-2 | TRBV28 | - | ASSLAGSRDGYT
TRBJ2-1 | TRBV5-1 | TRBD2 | ASSTGLAGGEQF
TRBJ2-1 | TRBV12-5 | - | ASGLRGAPYNEQF
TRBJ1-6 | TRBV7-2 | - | ASSLVWGGRNSPLH
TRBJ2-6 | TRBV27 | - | ASSLRGGGANVLT
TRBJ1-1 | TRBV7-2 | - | ASSPWALNTEAF
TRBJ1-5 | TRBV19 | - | ASSIFIGNQPQH
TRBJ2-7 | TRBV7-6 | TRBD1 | ASSLGRVTGAEQY
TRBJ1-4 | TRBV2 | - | ATSQGTNEKLF
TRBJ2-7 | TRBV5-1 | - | ASSLEGGFVSYEQY
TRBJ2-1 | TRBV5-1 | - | ASSLGGSSYNEQF
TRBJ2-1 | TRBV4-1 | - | ASSQVGLPTNEQF